Below, 18 T cell receptor beta chains from the same sample are listed, as sequenced in a study of blood T cell repertoires in COVID-19. Libraries were prepared by immunoSEQ multiplex PCR; TCRdb keeps only in-frame clonotypes and omits some of them. The sample holds some 93,000 clones, roughly three quarters seen once. What was sequenced was peripheral blood. The origin of the receptors is a human donor in a cohort sampled during active COVID-19.

The chain recombines TRBV2 with TRBJ1-1, with 10 bases matching TRBD1. The CDR3 consists of 15 residues. In germline, CDR1 is SNHLY, CDR2 FYNNEI. The V gene end was trimmed by 5 bases and the J gene end by 6 bases; junction bases not matched to a gene: 9. CDR3 in DNA: TGTGCCAGCAGTTCCGGGACAGGGGATGGGGCTGAAGCTTTCTTT. The encoded protein is CASSSGTGDGAEAFF.

This chain links TRBV2 with TRBJ2-5, with D perhaps matching TRBD1 (6 bases). The germline gives CDR1 SNHLY, CDR2 FYNNEI. CDR3 length: 14 amino acids. Trimming cost V 9 bases and J 1 base, with 15 bases left between them. CDR3 in amino acids: CARQGWGPQETQYF. The CDR3 region has the DNA TGTGCCAGGCAGGGTTGGGGGCCCCAAGAGACCCAGTACTTC. Complete variable domain (other parts from reference TRBV2 and TRBJ2-5): EPEVTQTPSHQVTQMGQEVILRCVPISNHLYFYWYRQILGQKVEFLVSFYNNEISEKSEIFDDQFSVERPDGSNFTLKIRSTKLEDSAMYFCARQGWGPQETQYFGPGTRLLVL.

This clone came up once. This rearrangement joins TRBV4-3 to TRBJ1-6; D call uncertain. V was cut by 6 bases and J by 9 bases, with 18 bases left in between. Germline values: CDR1 LGHNA, CDR2 YSLEER. This CDR3 has 15 amino acids. The CDR3 nucleotides are TGCGCCAGCAGTCTGGGGTGGCATGAGGGTTCACCCCTCCACTTT. Translated, it gives CASSLGWHEGSPLHF.

The chain carries TRBV7-9 and TRBJ2-7, with 10 positions matching TRBD2. The CDR3 is 16 amino acids. Germline CDR1 reads SEHNR; CDR2 reads FQNEAQ (reference sequence). V lost 2 bases, J lost 5 bases, and 9 bases stayed unmatched. The CDR3 DNA reads TGTGCCAGCAGCTTAATGAGCGGGAGGGCCGCGGACGAGCAGTACTTC. It specifies CASSLMSGRAADEQYF.

V gene TRBV18 combines with J gene TRBJ2-3; 9 bases line up with TRBD2. CDR3 length equals 15 residues. The V segment lost 2 bases and the J segment 6 bases; nucleotides outside the gene matches: 6. Germline lookup yields CDR1 KGHSH and CDR2 LQKENI. The chain's CDR3 is CASSPISGSPDTQYF. For the CDR3, the DNA is TGTGCCAGCTCACCAATTAGCGGGAGTCCGGATACGCAGTATTTT.

The CDR3 DNA is TGTGCCAGCAGTGAGGAGCTAGCGGGAGTGGTAGAGACCCAGTACTTC. This translates into CASSEELAGVVETQYF. The chain has TRBV2 and TRBJ2-5; TRBD2 matches at 10 bases. The CDR3 spans 16 residues. Germline lookup yields CDR1 SNHLY and CDR2 FYNNEI. V was clipped by 3 bases and J by 4 bases; unmatched bases: 8.

This clone was detected once. V gene TRBV3-1 (or the pseudogene TRBV3-2) combines with J gene TRBJ2-7; 10 bases fit TRBD1. With 7 bases clipped from V and 5 bases from J, the junction kept 8 bases outside the gene matches. The CDR3 contains 14 residues. Germline V CDR1 and CDR2: LGHDT, YNNKEL (reference sequence). This chain's CDR3 is CASTTGQGPNEQYF. In DNA form, the CDR3 reads TGTGCCAGCACTACGGGACAGGGGCCCAACGAGCAGTACTTC.

This sequence joins TRBV28 and TRBJ2-6; D gene ambiguous. The V end lost 6 bases, the J end lost 2 bases, and 11 bases lay between the germline ends. The germline CDR1 and CDR2 sequences are MDHEN and SYDVKM. The CDR3 totals 15 residues. The CDR3 DNA sequence: TGTGCCAGCAGATACACCAGGCCTGGGGCCAACGTCCTGACTTTC. Translated: CASRYTRPGANVLTF. The variable domain in full, with the rest retrieved from reference TRBV28 and TRBJ2-6, is DVKVTQSSRYLVKRTGEKVFLECVQDMDHENMFWYRQDPGLGLRLIYFSYDVKMKEKGDIPEGYSVSREKKERFSLILESASTNQTSMYLCASRYTRPGANVLTFGAGSRLTVL.

The chain employs TRBV28 and TRBJ1-4; 8 bases are a match to TRBD1. The ends lost 3 bases at V and 5 bases at J; junction bases unmatched: 2. This CDR3 region has 14 residues. Looked up from germline, CDR1 is MDHEN and CDR2 is SYDVKM. The CDR3 protein is CASSLWTGNEKLFF. The CDR3 DNA reads as TGTGCCAGCAGTTTGTGGACAGGGAATGAAAAACTGTTTTTT.

This chain connects TRBV19 to TRBJ2-5; the D gene is possibly TRBD2 (5 bases). The CDR3 runs 15 residues. Between the trimmed V and J ends, which lost 0 bases and 5 bases, there was a span of 13 bases. Germline CDR1 LNHDA, CDR2 SQIVND (reference sequence). The CDR3 protein is CASSIDRWQRETQYF. The CDR3 DNA is TGTGCCAGTAGTATAGATCGTTGGCAGCGGGAGACCCAGTACTTC.

This clone was detected once. This chain connects TRBV28 to TRBJ1-5, with D perhaps matching TRBD1 (5 bases). The CDR3 runs 13 residues. Trimming took 7 bases from V and 5 from J, leaving 12 bases between them. Per the germline V gene, CDR1 is MDHEN and CDR2 is SYDVKM. The CDR3 is CASKRQSYQPQHF. As DNA, the CDR3 is TGTGCCAGCAAAAGACAGTCTTATCAGCCCCAGCATTTT.

The chain is built from TRBV27 and TRBJ2-1, with a possible D match to TRBD1 (5 bases). CDR1 and CDR2 from the germline V gene are MNHEY and SMNVEV (reference sequence). The ends were cut back, 3 bases at V and 4 bases at J, with 7 bases in the middle. The CDR3 covers 13 residues. The CDR3 DNA reads TGTGCCAGCAGTTTCGACAGATACAATGAGCAGTTCTTC. This encodes CASSFDRYNEQFF.

The V gene is TRBV28, the J gene TRBJ2-7, with TRBD2 matching 14 bases. The germline CDR1 and CDR2 sequences are MDHEN and SYDVKM. V shed 6 bases, J shed 6 bases, and the junction held 1 base outside the gene matches. The CDR3 has 13 residues. CDR3 region: CASRTSGGGEQYF. CDR3 DNA sequence: TGTGCCAGCAGGACTAGCGGGGGGGGCGAGCAGTACTTC.

This sequence joins TRBV4-3 and TRBJ1-2; tentative D call: TRBD1 (6 bases). V lost 6 bases, J lost 10 bases, and 21 bases lay in between. CDR3 length: 14 amino acids. Germline CDR1 and CDR2: LGHNA and YSLEER. Here the CDR3 DNA reads TGCGCCAGCAGTCGCGACACTTCCGGGACAACCTACACCTTC. Translated: CASSRDTSGTTYTF.

V gene TRBV5-4 combines with J gene TRBJ2-7; perhaps TRBD2 as D (6 bases). V was clipped by 0 bases and J by 1 base, with 14 bases between them. The CDR3 runs 16 residues. Per germline, CDR1 SGHNT and CDR2 YYREEE (reference sequence). The CDR3 bases are TGTGCCAGCAGCTTGGGAGTAGCGGAGGCGTCCTACGAGCAGTACTTC. As protein: CASSLGVAEASYEQYF.

The chain couples TRBV6-2 or TRBV6-3 to TRBJ2-1; TRBD2 matches 13 bases. V was clipped by 0 bases and J by 5 bases; unmatched bases: 7. The CDR3 length is 18 residues. In germline, CDR1 is MNHEY, CDR2 SVGEGT. The DNA of the CDR3 is TGTGCCAGCAGTTACTCTTTGGGGACTAGCGGGAATAACAATGAGCAGTTCTTC. It encodes CASSYSLGTSGNNNEQFF.

This chain uses TRBV7-3 with TRBJ1-3, with D uncertain. In germline, CDR1 is SGHTA, CDR2 FQGTGA. The CDR3 totals 14 residues. V gave up 2 bases and J gave up 2 bases, with 7 bases separating them. The chain's CDR3 is CASSLRGTGNTIYF. DNA for the CDR3: TGTGCCAGCAGCTTACGGGGAACTGGAAACACCATATATTTT.

V gene TRBV7-9 combines with J gene TRBJ2-5; unclear D gene. This CDR3 contains 14 residues. Trimming cost V 1 base and J 4 bases, with 10 bases left between them. Germline CDR1 is SEHNR and CDR2 is FQNEAQ (reference sequence). Here the CDR3 reads CASSLGSVGETQYF. In DNA form, the CDR3 reads TGTGCCAGCAGCTTAGGATCGGTTGGAGAGACCCAGTACTTC.